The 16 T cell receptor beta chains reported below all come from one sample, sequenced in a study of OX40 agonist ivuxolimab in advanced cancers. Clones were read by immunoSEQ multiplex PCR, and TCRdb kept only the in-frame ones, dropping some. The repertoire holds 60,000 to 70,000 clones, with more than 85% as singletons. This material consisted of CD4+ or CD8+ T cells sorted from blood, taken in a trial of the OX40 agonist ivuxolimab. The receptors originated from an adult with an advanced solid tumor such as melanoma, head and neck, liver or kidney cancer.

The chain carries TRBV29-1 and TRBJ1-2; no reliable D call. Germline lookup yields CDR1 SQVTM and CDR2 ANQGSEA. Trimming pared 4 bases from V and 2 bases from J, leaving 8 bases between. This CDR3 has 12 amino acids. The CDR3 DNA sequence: TGCAGCGTTGTGGATTCGAACTATGGCTACACCTTC. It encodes CSVVDSNYGYTF.

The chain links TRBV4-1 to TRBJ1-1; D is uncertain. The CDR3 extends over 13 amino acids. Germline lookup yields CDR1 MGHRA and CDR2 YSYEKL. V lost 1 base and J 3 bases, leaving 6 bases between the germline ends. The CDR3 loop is CASSQVLDTEAFF. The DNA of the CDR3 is TGCGCCAGCAGCCAAGTCCTGGACACTGAAGCTTTCTTT.

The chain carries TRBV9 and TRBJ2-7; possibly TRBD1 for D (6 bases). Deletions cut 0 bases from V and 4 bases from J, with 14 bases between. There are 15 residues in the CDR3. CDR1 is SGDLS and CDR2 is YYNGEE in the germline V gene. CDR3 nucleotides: TGTGCCAGCAGCGTAGCTGGGGACACCTTTTACGAGCAGTACTTC. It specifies CASSVAGDTFYEQYF.

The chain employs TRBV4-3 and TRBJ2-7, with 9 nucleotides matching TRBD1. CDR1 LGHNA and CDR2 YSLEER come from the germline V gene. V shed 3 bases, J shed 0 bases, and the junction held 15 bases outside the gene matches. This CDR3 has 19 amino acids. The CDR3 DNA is TGCGCCAGCAGCCATTCTGTAACATTAGGACAGGGGACCTCCTACGAGCAGTACTTC. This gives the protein CASSHSVTLGQGTSYEQYF.

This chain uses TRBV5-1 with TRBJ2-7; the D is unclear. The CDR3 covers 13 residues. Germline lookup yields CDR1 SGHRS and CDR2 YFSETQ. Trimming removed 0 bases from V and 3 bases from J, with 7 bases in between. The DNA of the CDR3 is TGCGCCAGCAGCTTGGACACTTACTACGAGCAGTACTTC. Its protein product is CASSLDTYYEQYF.

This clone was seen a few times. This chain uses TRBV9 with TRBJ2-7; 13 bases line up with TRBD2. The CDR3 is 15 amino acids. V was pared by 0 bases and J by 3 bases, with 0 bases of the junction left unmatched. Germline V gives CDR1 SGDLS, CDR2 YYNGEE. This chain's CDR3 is CASSVGTSGSYEQYF. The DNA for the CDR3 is TGTGCCAGCAGCGTAGGGACTAGCGGGAGCTACGAGCAGTACTTC.

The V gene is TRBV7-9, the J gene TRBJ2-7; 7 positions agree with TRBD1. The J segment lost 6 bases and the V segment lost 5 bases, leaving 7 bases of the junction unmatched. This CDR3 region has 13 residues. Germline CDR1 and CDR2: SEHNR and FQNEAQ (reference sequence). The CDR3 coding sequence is TGTGCCAGCAGCGAGAGGGGACAGTTCGAGCAGTACTTC. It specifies CASSERGQFEQYF.

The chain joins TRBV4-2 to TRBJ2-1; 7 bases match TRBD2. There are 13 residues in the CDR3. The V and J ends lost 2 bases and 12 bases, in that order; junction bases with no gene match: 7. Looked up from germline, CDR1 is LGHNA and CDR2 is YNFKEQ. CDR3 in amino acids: CASSQKLAYGQFF. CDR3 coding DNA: TGTGCCAGCAGCCAAAAACTAGCGTATGGGCAGTTCTTC.

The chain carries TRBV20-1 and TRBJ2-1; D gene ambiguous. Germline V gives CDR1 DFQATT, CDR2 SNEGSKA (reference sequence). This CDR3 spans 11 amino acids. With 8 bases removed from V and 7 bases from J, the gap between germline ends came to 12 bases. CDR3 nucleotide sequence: TGCAGTACGAGACCCCCTAATGAGCAGTTCTTC. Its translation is CSTRPPNEQFF.

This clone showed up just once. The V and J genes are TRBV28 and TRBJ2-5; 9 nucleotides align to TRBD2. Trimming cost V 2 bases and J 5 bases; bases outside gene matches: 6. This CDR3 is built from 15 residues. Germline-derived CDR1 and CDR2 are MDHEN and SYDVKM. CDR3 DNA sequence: TGTGCCAGCAGTTTAATAGCGGGAGAGTTGGAGACCCAGTACTTC. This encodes CASSLIAGELETQYF.

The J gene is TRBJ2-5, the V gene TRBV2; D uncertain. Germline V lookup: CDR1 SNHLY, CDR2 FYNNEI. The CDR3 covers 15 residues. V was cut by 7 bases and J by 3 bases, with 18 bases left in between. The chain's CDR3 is CASMNPVNQEETQYF. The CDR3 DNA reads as TGTGCCAGCATGAACCCAGTAAACCAGGAAGAGACCCAGTACTTC.

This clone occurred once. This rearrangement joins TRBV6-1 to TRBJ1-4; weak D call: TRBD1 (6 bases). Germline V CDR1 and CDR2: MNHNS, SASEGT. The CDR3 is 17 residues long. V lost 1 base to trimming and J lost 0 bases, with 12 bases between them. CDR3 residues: CASSEGVGTTTNEKLFF. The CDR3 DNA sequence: TGTGCCAGCAGTGAAGGGGTGGGGACAACAACTAATGAAAAACTGTTTTTT.

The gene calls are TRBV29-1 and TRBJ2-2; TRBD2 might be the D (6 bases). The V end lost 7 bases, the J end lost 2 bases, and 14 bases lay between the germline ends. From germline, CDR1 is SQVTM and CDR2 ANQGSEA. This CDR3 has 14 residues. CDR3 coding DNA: TGCAGCGGTCCGGGACTGTCAAACACCGGGGAGCTGTTTTTT. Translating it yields CSGPGLSNTGELFF.

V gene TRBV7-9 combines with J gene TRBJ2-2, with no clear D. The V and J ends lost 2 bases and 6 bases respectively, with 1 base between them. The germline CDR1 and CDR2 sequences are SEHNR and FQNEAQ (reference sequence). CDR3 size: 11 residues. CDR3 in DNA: TGTGCCAGCAGCTTATCCGGGGAGCTGTTTTTT. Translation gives CASSLSGELFF.

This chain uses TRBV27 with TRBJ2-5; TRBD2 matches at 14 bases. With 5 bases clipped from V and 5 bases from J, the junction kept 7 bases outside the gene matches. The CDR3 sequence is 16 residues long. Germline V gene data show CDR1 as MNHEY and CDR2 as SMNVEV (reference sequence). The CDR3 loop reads CASSPGTSGSRETQYF. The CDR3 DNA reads TGTGCCAGCAGTCCCGGGACTAGCGGGAGTAGGGAGACCCAGTACTTC.

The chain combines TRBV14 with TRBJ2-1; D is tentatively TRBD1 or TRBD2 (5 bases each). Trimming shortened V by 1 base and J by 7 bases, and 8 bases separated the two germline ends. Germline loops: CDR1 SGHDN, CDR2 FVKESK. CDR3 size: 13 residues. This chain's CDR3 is CASSQGWGNEQFF. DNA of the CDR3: TGTGCCAGCAGCCAAGGATGGGGGAATGAGCAGTTCTTC.